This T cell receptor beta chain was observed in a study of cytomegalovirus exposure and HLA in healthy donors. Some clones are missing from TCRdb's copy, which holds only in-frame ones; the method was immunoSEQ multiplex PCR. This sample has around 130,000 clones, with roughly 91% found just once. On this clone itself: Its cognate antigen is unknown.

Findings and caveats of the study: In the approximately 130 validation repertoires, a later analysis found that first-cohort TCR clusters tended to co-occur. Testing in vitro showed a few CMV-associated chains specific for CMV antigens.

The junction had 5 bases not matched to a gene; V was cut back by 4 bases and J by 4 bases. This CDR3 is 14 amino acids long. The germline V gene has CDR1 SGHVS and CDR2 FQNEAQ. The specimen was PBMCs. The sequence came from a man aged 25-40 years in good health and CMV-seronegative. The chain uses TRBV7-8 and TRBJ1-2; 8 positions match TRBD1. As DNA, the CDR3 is TGTGCCAGCAGCTCCCGGACAGGGACCTATGGCTACACCTTC. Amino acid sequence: CASSSRTGTYGYTF.